The clone carrying this TCR beta chain was seen just once. Germline V CDR1 and CDR2: SGHDT, YYEEEE. V was clipped by 4 bases and J by 5 bases, with 16 bases between them. This CDR3 region has 14 residues. These data belong to a study of blood T cell repertoires in COVID-19. About the study: Acute and convalescent COVID-19 specimens originated in the United States, Italy and Spain.

Only in-frame clones appear in the TCRdb table, and some are missing; sequencing was by immunoSEQ multiplex PCR. This table has roughly 240,000 clones, about four fifths appearing once. Sequencing was done on a sample of PBMCs or T cells enriched from blood (not recorded which). This chain connects TRBV5-6 to TRBJ2-7; TRBD2 might be the D (6 bases). The receptor's source is a woman aged 35 to 49 who had been exposed to COVID-19. In nucleotides, the CDR3 is TGTGCCAGCAGCCCGTACGGAGGGGTCAACGAGCAGTACTTC. Protein: CASSPYGGVNEQYF.